The 3 T cell receptor beta chains below were found in one sample sequenced in a study of T-cell reconstitution after alpha-beta-depleted transplantation in children. Unique molecular identifiers were used to barcode this TCRbeta library. TCRdb passed the PCR reads through MiXCR, listing each CDR3 protein once. This sample has 250,000 to 300,000 distinct CDR3 sequences; approximately 9.6% occur once, and the top ten carry around a tenth. Sample: PBMCs from the stem cell graft donor, taken from the stem cell graft. The receptors shown here come from a human donor who donated a stem cell graft to a child with SCID.

This clonotype has more than one count but fewer than ten. The V call is TRBV12-3 or TRBV12-4, the J call TRBJ1-1, with 8 bases that match TRBD1. This CDR3 region has 14 residues. The ends lost 6 bases at V and 2 bases at J; junction bases unmatched: 5. The CDR3 DNA reads TGTGCCAGCAGAAGGACAGGGATTAACACTGAAGCTTTCTTT. It is translated as CASRRTGINTEAFF.

This clonotype has a count of ten or more. The rearrangement links TRBV4-2 to TRBJ1-1, with D perhaps matching TRBD1 (5 bases). The CDR3 spans 14 residues. V lost 10 bases to trimming and J lost 0 bases, with 15 bases between them. Germline CDR1 is LGHNA and CDR2 is YNFKEQ. The CDR3 protein is CATRQITLNTEAFF. CDR3 coding DNA: TGTGCCACCCGACAGATAACCTTGAACACTGAAGCTTTCTTT.

The chain is built from TRBV6-1 and TRBJ2-6, with a tentative D call TRBD1 (5 bases). CDR3 length: 17 residues. V was shortened by 4 bases and J by 0 bases, with 13 bases between the two germline ends. Per the germline V gene, CDR1 is MNHNS and CDR2 is SASEGT. CDR3 coding DNA: TGTGCCAGCAGTGTGGACATTTTCCTCTCTGGGGCCAACGTCCTGACTTTC. Translated, it gives CASSVDIFLSGANVLTF.